This T cell receptor (beta chain) is drawn from a study of shared clonotypes between healthy human individuals. Method: immunoSEQ multiplex PCR; TCRdb's copy keeps in-frame clones and lacks some. The sample carries more than 450,000 clones, 79% recorded once. Study-wide results and limits: Sharing of clonotypes among donors was expected to vary with sequencing depth.

As concerns this clone: The target antigen is unknown.

All donors were healthy HIV-negative adults lacking recent acute infections or vaccinations. Everyone who donated was a Caucasian adult who lived in Nashville, Tennessee. Sequencing was performed on PBMCs. The receptor was derived from a woman between 40 and 50 years old in good health. Some clones in this sample may be carry-over from other donors' samples.

This chain's CDR3 is CASSLRGDTIYF. Written as DNA, the CDR3 is TGTGCCAGCAGCTTAAGGGGTGACACCATATATTTT. The chain uses TRBV11-2 and TRBJ1-3, with D possibly being TRBD1 (5 bases). Germline CDR1 and CDR2: SGHAT and FQNNGV. V lost 2 bases to trimming and J lost 8 bases, with 7 bases between them. This CDR3 spans 12 amino acids.